The text below deals with one T cell receptor beta chain. Its specificity is not known. The sample originates from a study of T cells after yellow fever vaccination. Background on the study: Fractions with few cells were prepared using SMART-Seq v4 Ultra Low Input. Study outcomes and limitations: Subsequent booster samples again held most clones from primary vaccination (approximately 95% CD4, roughly 88% CD8).

The V end lost 4 bases, the J end lost 0 bases, and 15 bases lay between the germline ends. This CDR3 is 16 amino acids long. Germline V CDR1 and CDR2: SGHNT, YYREEE (reference sequence). TCRdb analysed the 5' RACE reads with MiXCR anew, one entry per CDR3 protein. The sample has about 340,000 distinct CDR3 sequences, about an eighth seen once. The chain uses TRBV5-4 and TRBJ2-3, with D possibly matching TRBD1 (6 bases). The clonotype comes from a man aged 18 to 35 who received the YFV17D yellow fever vaccine. Here the sequenced sample was CD4+ T cells sorted from PBMCs, taken 15 days after the yellow fever booster vaccination. The CDR3 DNA sequence: TGTGCCAGCAGCCCTCGACAGGTCTCTAGCACAGATACGCAGTATTTT. Translated: CASSPRQVSSTDTQYF.